This TCR beta chain was recorded in a study of T cell repertoires in cytomegalovirus infection. In the study overall: The public TCR beta signatures pointed to both CMV infection and matching HLA type. Study conclusions and caveats: HLA-C-restricted CMV-specific TCR beta clonotypes were dominant in the ex vivo response. Of the TCR beta families, the public ones yielded a cumulative frequency that identified carriers of CMV plus the relevant HLA.

Concerning this clonotype: Antigen: not known.

J gave up 4 bases and V 7 bases, and 9 bases lay outside the gene matches. The CDR3 is made up of 15 amino acids. CDR1 MNHEY and CDR2 SMNVEV come from the germline V gene (reference sequence). Each CDR3 protein is one row after TCRdb ran MiXCR on the reads. The data contain hundreds of thousands of distinct CDR3 sequences, 20% to 30% of them seen just once; the ten biggest clones take up around 7.6%. The source material was CD8+ T cells from PBMCs. The gene calls are TRBV27 and TRBJ2-2; 7 bases are shared with TRBD2. This sequence was found in a human donor in good health (CMV status not recorded). Some clones in this sample may be carry-over from other donors' samples. The CDR3 DNA follows: TGTGCCAGCATGACCAGCGGGGTACGCACCGGGGAGCTGTTTTTT. It specifies CASMTSGVRTGELFF.